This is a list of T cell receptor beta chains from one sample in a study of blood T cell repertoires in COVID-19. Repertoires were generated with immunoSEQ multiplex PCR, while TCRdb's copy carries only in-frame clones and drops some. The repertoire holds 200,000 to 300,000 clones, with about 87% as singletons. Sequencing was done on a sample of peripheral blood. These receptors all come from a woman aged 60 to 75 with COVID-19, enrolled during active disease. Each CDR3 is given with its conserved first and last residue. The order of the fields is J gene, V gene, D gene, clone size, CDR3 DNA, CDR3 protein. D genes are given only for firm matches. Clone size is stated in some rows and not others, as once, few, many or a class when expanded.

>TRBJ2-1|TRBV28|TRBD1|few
TGTGCCAGCAGCCCCGTGGGGACAGGGGACGGTGAGCAGTTCTTC
CASSPVGTGDGEQFF
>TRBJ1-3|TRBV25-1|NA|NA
TGTGCCAGTATATCCTCTGGAAACACCATATATTTT
CASISSGNTIYF
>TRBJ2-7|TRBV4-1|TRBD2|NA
TGCGCCAGCAGCCAAGAGCGTCTAGCGGGAGCATACGAGCAGTACTTC
CASSQERLAGAYEQYF
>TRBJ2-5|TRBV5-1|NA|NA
TGCGCCAGCAGCTGGGGTAAGGGGGAGACCCAGTACTTC
CASSWGKGETQYF
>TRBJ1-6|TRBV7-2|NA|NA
TGTGCCAGCAGCTTAGCCCAAACAGAATCCTATAATTCACCCCTCCACTTT
CASSLAQTESYNSPLHF
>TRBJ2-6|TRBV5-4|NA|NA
TGTGCCAGCAGGTCGGGATACTCTGGGGCCAACGTCCTGACTTTC
CASRSGYSGANVLTF
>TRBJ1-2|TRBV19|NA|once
TGTGCCAGTTCCTCAGGCGTCTGGCATGGCTACACCTTC
CASSSGVWHGYTF
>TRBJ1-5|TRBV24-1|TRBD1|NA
TGTGCCACCAGTGATTCCGGACAGGGGTATAGCAATCAGCCCCAGCATTTT
CATSDSGQGYSNQPQHF
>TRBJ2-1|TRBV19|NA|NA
TGTGCCAGTAGTACCAATCTAGCGTTGGGCAATGAGCAGTTCTTC
CASSTNLALGNEQFF
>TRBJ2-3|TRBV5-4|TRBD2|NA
TGTGCCAGCAGCTTGACTAGCGGGGGGGTGGATACGCAGTATTTT
CASSLTSGGVDTQYF
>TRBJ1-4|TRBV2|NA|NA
TGTGCCAGCAGTTCCCGTCAGGAAAAACTGTTTTTT
CASSSRQEKLFF
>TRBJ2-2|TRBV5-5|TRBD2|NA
TGTGCCAGCAGCTTTGAACTAGCGGGAGTGGTGGTCGGGGAGCTGTTTTTT
CASSFELAGVVVGELFF
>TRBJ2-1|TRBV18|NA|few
TGTGCCAGCTCACCACGACCGGGAGCTAATGAGCAGTTCTTC
CASSPRPGANEQFF
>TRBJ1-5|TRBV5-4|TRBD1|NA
TGTGCCAGCAGCCCTGGACAGGGGATCAATCAGCCCCAGCATTTT
CASSPGQGINQPQHF
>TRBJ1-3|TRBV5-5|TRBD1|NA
TGTGCCAGCAGCCCCCCGGGGACAGCTGGAAACACCATATATTTT
CASSPPGTAGNTIYF
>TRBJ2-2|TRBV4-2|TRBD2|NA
TGTGCCAGCAGCCAAGAGGGCGGGAGGAACACCGGGGAGCTGTTTTTT
CASSQEGGRNTGELFF
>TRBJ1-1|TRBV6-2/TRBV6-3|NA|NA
TGTGCCAGCAGCTCTCACACTGAAGCTTTCTTT
CASSSHTEAFF
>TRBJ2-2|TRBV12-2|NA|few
TGTGCAAGTCGCTTAAACGGGACTAGTCTATCTGGGGAGCTGTTTTTT
CASRLNGTSLSGELFF
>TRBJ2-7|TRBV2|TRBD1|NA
TGTGCCAGCAGTGAAAAAGGTGGGAAAAGGGGACAGGGTGTAAACGAGCAGTACTTC
CASSEKGGKRGQGVNEQYF
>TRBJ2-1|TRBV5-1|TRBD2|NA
TGCGCCAGCCGTCCGGGACTAGCGAACTACAATGAGCAGTTCTTC
CASRPGLANYNEQFF
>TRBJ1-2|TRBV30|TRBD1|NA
TGTGCCTGGAGCCAGGGGGGATTCTTCTATGGCTACACCTTC
CAWSQGGFFYGYTF
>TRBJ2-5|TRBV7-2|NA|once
TGTGCCAGCAGCATGCTAGGGGCTCGGTACCAAGAGACCCAGTACTTC
CASSMLGARYQETQYF
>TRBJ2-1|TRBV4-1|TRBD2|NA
TGCGCCAGTCGGCCGGGACTAGCGGGTAACAATGAGCAGTTCTTC
CASRPGLAGNNEQFF
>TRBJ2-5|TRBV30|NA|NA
TGTGCCTGGAGTGTACGGGAATATGAGACCCAGTACTTC
CAWSVREYETQYF